What follows are 32 T cell receptor beta chains derived from one specimen sequenced in a study of human T cells and chemical hapten exposure. Researchers extracted total RNA from unfractionated whole blood. Individual cDNA molecules (in the library) carried attached unique molecular identifiers. TCRdb re-analysed the reads in MiXCR, keeping a single row per CDR3 protein. Of 95,000 to 150,000 distinct CDR3 sequences in the sample, more than 8.5% are singletons; the top ten hold approximately 1.5%. The sequencing sample was made of whole blood. These receptor sequences come from a human donor in good health. Some clones in this sample may be carry-over from other donors' samples.

The CDR3 protein is CSVVEGERETQYF. The DNA of the CDR3 is TGCAGCGTTGTAGAAGGGGAGCGAGAGACCCAGTACTTC. This chain uses TRBV29-1 with TRBJ2-5; D may be TRBD1 or TRBD2 (5 bases each). V lost 4 bases to trimming and J lost 4 bases, with 13 bases between them. Germline V gene sequence: CDR1 SQVTM, CDR2 ANQGSEA. The CDR3 length is 13 residues.

The CDR3 DNA is TGTGCCAGCAGCTACGGACAGGGGCCAGATACGCAGTATTTT. Its translation is CASSYGQGPDTQYF. The gene calls are TRBV7-6 and TRBJ2-3; 9 nucleotides match TRBD1. V lost 4 bases, J lost 4 bases, and 3 bases stayed unmatched. Germline V lookup: CDR1 SGHVS, CDR2 FNYEAQ. This CDR3 comprises 14 residues.

Many counts were recorded for this clonotype. The chain links TRBV14 to TRBJ2-1; D ambiguous. CDR3 length equals 15 residues. Germline V gene data show CDR1 as SGHDN and CDR2 as FVKESK. The V and J ends lost 1 base and 1 base respectively, with 8 bases between them. The DNA for the CDR3 is TGTGCCAGCAGCCAAGCATCAGGATCCTACAATGAGCAGTTCTTC. Protein sequence: CASSQASGSYNEQFF.

The chain recombines TRBV5-6 with TRBJ2-1; 7 bases are a match to TRBD1. CDR3 length: 14 residues. Germline V gives CDR1 SGHDT, CDR2 YYEEEE. Trimming at V came to 7 bases and at J to 0 bases, leaving 4 bases not matched to a gene. The CDR3 here is CASSGTDSYNEQFF. DNA of the CDR3: TGTGCCAGCTCCGGGACAGACTCCTACAATGAGCAGTTCTTC.

This chain links TRBV9 with TRBJ1-6; 9 nucleotides agree with TRBD1. The CDR3 contains 14 residues. From germline, CDR1 is SGDLS and CDR2 YYNGEE. V lost 3 bases to trimming and J lost 9 bases; unmatched junction nucleotides: 4. CDR3 sequence: CASSEDRGSSPLHF. In DNA form, the CDR3 reads TGTGCCAGCAGCGAGGACAGGGGATCTTCACCCCTCCACTTT.

Of note for this clonotype: One end of the junction fails to match germline, which may point to a read error. The genes are TRBV14 and TRBJ2-1, with D unclear. Germline CDR1 SGHDN, CDR2 FVKESK. This CDR3 contains 14 residues. CDR3 nucleotide sequence: TGTGCCAGCAGTCCGCGCCGTACCTACAATGAGCAGTTCTTT. Its protein is CASSPRRTYNEQFF.

This clonotype was picked up many times. The chain employs TRBV20-1 and TRBJ1-1; a weak D match, TRBD1 (5 bases). Germline CDR1 and CDR2: DFQATT and SNEGSKA (reference sequence). This CDR3 has 15 amino acids. Trimming left V 3 bases short and J 0 bases short, with 14 bases between. The CDR3 spells CSASAREGMNTEAFF. DNA for the CDR3: TGCAGTGCTAGTGCCAGGGAAGGTATGAACACTGAAGCTTTCTTT.

This clonotype was picked up a small number of times. V usage is TRBV20-1 and J usage is TRBJ1-5; D not resolved. From germline, CDR1 is DFQATT and CDR2 SNEGSKA (reference sequence). The CDR3 has 16 residues. Trimming shortened V by 4 bases and J by 1 base, and 17 bases separated the two germline ends. Written as DNA, the CDR3 is TGCAGTGCTACCCCAGTTGGCGGGTCAAGCAATCAGCCCCAGCATTTT. It is translated as CSATPVGGSSNQPQHF.

This clonotype was seen repeatedly, ten times or more. The chain uses TRBV20-1 and TRBJ1-1; no clear D gene. Deletions cut 2 bases from V and 1 base from J, with 14 bases between. Germline lookup yields CDR1 DFQATT and CDR2 SNEGSKA (reference sequence). The CDR3 covers 15 residues. The CDR3 bases are TGCAGTGCTAGAAATCGTGCGTGGGGGAACACTGAAGCTTTCTTT. This encodes CSARNRAWGNTEAFF.

In this sample, this clonotype turned up many times. This rearrangement joins TRBV6-6 to TRBJ1-2; D is unclear. CDR3 size: 16 residues. Germline CDR1 is MNHNY and CDR2 is SVGAGI (reference sequence). The V gene lost 6 bases and the J gene lost 3 bases, with 20 bases spanning the gap. DNA of the CDR3: TGTGCCAGCAGCCGCGTTCTTTTAGGGAGAGACTATGGCTACACCTTC. Its protein product is CASSRVLLGRDYGYTF.

This clonotype was detected ten times or more. This rearrangement joins TRBV7-2 to TRBJ1-6; 7 bases are shared with TRBD1. The CDR3 runs 17 residues. Germline V lookup: CDR1 SGHTA, CDR2 FQGNSA. V shed 2 bases and J 0 bases; nucleotides not matched to a gene: 4. CDR3 in amino acids: CASSLRTGLSYNSPLHF. The CDR3, as DNA: TGTGCCAGCAGCTTAAGGACAGGCCTCTCCTATAATTCACCCCTCCACTTT. The full variable domain, rest sourced from reference TRBV7-2 and TRBJ1-6, is GAGVSQSPSNKVTEKGKDVELRCDPISGHTALYWYRQSLGQGLEFLIYFQGNSAPDKSGLPSDRFSAERTGGSVSTLTIQRTQQEDSAVYLCASSLRTGLSYNSPLHFGNGTRLTVT.

The table lists this clonotype with many counts. The chain combines TRBV5-1 with TRBJ2-3; possibly TRBD2 for D (6 bases). V was clipped by 4 bases and J by 4 bases, with 16 bases between them. Germline CDR1 and CDR2: SGHRS and YFSETQ. The CDR3 totals 15 residues. CDR3 sequence reads: CASSLPGEASDTQYF. CDR3 nucleotides: TGCGCCAGCAGCCTCCCGGGGGAAGCCTCAGATACGCAGTATTTT.

A word on this clonotype: With a much larger clone just one base away, this may be a read error. The chain links TRBV2 to TRBJ2-1, with 9 positions matching TRBD2. J lost 7 bases, V lost 0 bases, and 13 bases had no gene match. CDR3 length: 18 amino acids. Germline-derived CDR1 and CDR2 are SNHLY and FYNNEI. The CDR3 DNA follows: TGTGCCAGCAGTGAAGCGGGGTCAGGTCTGCTAGCGGGGAATGAGCAGTTCTTC. Translating it yields CASSEAGSGLLAGNEQFF. The variable domain in full, completed from reference TRBV2 and TRBJ2-1, reads EPEVTQTPSHQVTQMGQEVILRCVPISNHLYFYWYRQILGQKVEFLVSFYNNEISEKSEIFDDQFSVERPDGSNFTLKIRSTKLEDSAMYFCASSEAGSGLLAGNEQFFGPGTRLTVL.

The chain joins TRBV10-3 to TRBJ1-6; TRBD1 agrees at 8 bases. Unmatched junction bases numbered 9, after V lost 11 bases and J lost 9 bases. The length of the CDR3 is 13 residues. Per germline, CDR1 ENHRY and CDR2 SYGVKD. Written as DNA, the CDR3 is TGTGCCTTTGGACAGGGAAAGTCTTCACCCCTCCACTTT. Translating it yields CAFGQGKSSPLHF.

This clonotype has at least ten counts. The V call is TRBV12-3 or TRBV12-4, the J call TRBJ1-5; 10 bases agree with TRBD1. This CDR3 contains 13 residues. J lost 7 bases, V lost 6 bases, and 3 bases had no gene match. The DNA of the CDR3 is TGTGCCAGCAGCCGGGACAGGGGCCAGCCCCAGCATTTT. Protein product: CASSRDRGQPQHF.

The chain uses TRBV7-9 and TRBJ2-1; D call uncertain. The CDR3 is 14 residues long. The germline V and J ends were trimmed by 5 bases and 1 base, with 9 bases remaining between them. The germline V gene encodes CDR1 SEHNR and CDR2 FQNEAQ (reference sequence). The chain's CDR3 is CASSKSTSYNEQFF. CDR3 bases: TGTGCCAGCAGCAAAAGTACTTCCTACAATGAGCAGTTCTTC.

This clonotype appeared many times. The chain combines TRBV7-9 with TRBJ1-1; D perhaps matches TRBD1 (6 bases). With 6 bases removed from V and 6 bases from J, the gap between germline ends came to 11 bases. This CDR3 has 12 amino acids. Germline V gene sequence: CDR1 SEHNR, CDR2 FQNEAQ (reference sequence). CDR3: CASRSGAPEAFF. The CDR3 nucleotides are TGTGCCAGCAGGTCGGGGGCCCCTGAAGCTTTCTTT.

The gene calls are TRBV6-2 or TRBV6-3 and TRBJ1-1, with TRBD1 as a possible D gene (5 bases). V was cut by 0 bases and J by 1 base, with 9 bases left in between. This CDR3 spans 15 amino acids. Germline V gene data show CDR1 as MNHEY and CDR2 as SVGEGT. CDR3 sequence: CASSYSRDWNTEAFF. As DNA, the CDR3 is TGTGCCAGCAGTTACTCGAGGGACTGGAACACTGAAGCTTTCTTT.

This clonotype was seen a handful of times. V and J are TRBV12-3 or TRBV12-4 and TRBJ2-3; D is unresolved. The CDR3 contains 14 residues. Trimming took 6 bases from V and 0 from J, leaving 10 bases between them. In nucleotides, the CDR3 is TGTGCCAGCAGCCTAATGACTAGCACAGATACGCAGTATTTT. As protein: CASSLMTSTDTQYF.

Comment on this clonotype: A much bigger clone sits one base away, suggesting this may be a read error. The chain combines TRBV7-9 with TRBJ2-1; perhaps TRBD1 as D (6 bases). This CDR3 spans 16 amino acids. CDR1 is SEHNR, CDR2 FQNEAQ, per germline (reference sequence). The CDR3 spells CASSSQGPPSYNKQFF. CDR3 sequence (DNA): TGTGCCAGCAGCTCTCAGGGGCCCCCCTCCTACAATAAGCAGTTCTTC.

The sample holds many counts of this clonotype. The chain is built from TRBV6-6 and TRBJ1-6; D is possibly TRBD1 (5 bases). Per germline, CDR1 MNHNY and CDR2 SVGAGI (reference sequence). This CDR3 comprises 14 residues. V gave up 4 bases and J gave up 7 bases, with 11 bases separating them. The CDR3 is CASSWGTENSPLHF. As DNA, the CDR3 is TGTGCCAGCAGTTGGGGGACGGAGAATTCACCCCTCCACTTT.

Only a few counts were recorded for this clonotype. This rearrangement joins TRBV7-2 to TRBJ2-3; D may be TRBD1 or TRBD2 (5 bases each). Trimming stripped 4 bases from V and 10 bases from J, with 15 bases between. In germline, CDR1 is SGHTA, CDR2 FQGNSA. The CDR3 runs 13 residues. The CDR3 DNA reads TGTGCCAGCAGCTCCCAAGGGACGAATGCGCAGTATTTT. Its translation is CASSSQGTNAQYF.

This clonotype has a handful of counts. The CDR3 sequence: CSARFLAGVNSGELFF. The CDR3 region has the DNA TGCAGTGCTAGATTCCTAGCGGGAGTGAATTCCGGGGAGCTGTTTTTT. V is TRBV20-1 and J is TRBJ2-2; 10 bases match TRBD2. Per the germline V gene, CDR1 is DFQATT and CDR2 is SNEGSKA (reference sequence). The ends lost 2 bases at V and 6 bases at J; junction bases unmatched: 9. This CDR3 contains 16 residues.

CDR3 sequence: CASSTRPAGHEQFF. CDR3 bases: TGTGCCAGCAGTACCCGACCAGCGGGCCATGAGCAGTTCTTC. The chain combines TRBV7-9 with TRBJ2-1; D may be TRBD2 (6 bases). Germline V gives CDR1 SEHNR, CDR2 FQNEAQ (reference sequence). V lost 6 bases and J 8 bases, leaving 17 bases between the germline ends. The CDR3 length is 14 residues.

The table lists this clonotype with a few counts. The rearrangement links TRBV19 to TRBJ1-5; a weak D match, TRBD1 (5 bases). The V end was cut by 0 bases, the J end by 2 bases, with 17 bases between. The CDR3 contains 18 residues. Germline CDR1 is LNHDA and CDR2 is SQIVND (reference sequence). The CDR3 reads CASSIEDRARFGNQPQHF. CDR3 sequence (DNA): TGTGCCAGTAGTATAGAAGACAGAGCTCGGTTTGGCAATCAGCCCCAGCATTTT. Supplemented by reference TRBV19 and TRBJ1-5, the full variable domain reads DGGITQSPKYLFRKEGQNVTLSCEQNLNHDAMYWYRQDPGQGLRLIYYSQIVNDFQKGDIAEGYSVSREKKESFPLTVTSAQKNPTAFYLCASSIEDRARFGNQPQHFGDGTRLSIL.

This chain joins TRBV12-3 or TRBV12-4 and TRBJ2-7, with D hard to call. CDR3 size: 15 residues. V lost 1 base, J lost 4 bases, and 14 bases lay in between. In DNA, the CDR3 is TGTGCCAGCAGTTTAGAGCCGAACCCGAAATACGAGCAGTACTTC. It translates to CASSLEPNPKYEQYF.

The J gene is TRBJ2-7, the V gene TRBV6-5, with TRBD1 matching over 8 bases. The CDR3 length is 16 residues. From germline, CDR1 is MNHEY and CDR2 SVGAGI. Trimming at V came to 5 bases and at J to 2 bases, leaving 11 bases not matched to a gene. The CDR3 loop reads CASSPYGQGKAYEQYF. The CDR3 DNA reads TGTGCCAGCAGTCCCTATGGACAGGGTAAGGCCTACGAGCAGTACTTC.

The rearrangement uses TRBV2 and TRBJ1-1; 11 bases are a match to TRBD1. This CDR3 has 17 amino acids. CDR1 and CDR2 (germline): SNHLY, FYNNEI. V gave up 7 bases and J gave up 2 bases; unmatched junction bases: 12. DNA for the CDR3: TGTGCCAGCAACCGGGTAGGGACAGGGGGGCTTAACACTGAAGCTTTCTTT. This codes for CASNRVGTGGLNTEAFF.

V usage is TRBV27 and J usage is TRBJ2-1; D might be TRBD1 or TRBD2, each matching 5 bases. V lost 2 bases and J lost 12, with 17 bases in between. The germline CDR1 and CDR2 sequences are MNHEY and SMNVEV (reference sequence). The CDR3 spans 14 residues. This CDR3 is CASSLRSEGKVQFF. The CDR3 DNA follows: TGTGCCAGCAGTTTAAGATCAGAGGGGAAAGTGCAGTTCTTC.

The V and J genes are TRBV7-9 and TRBJ2-1; TRBD2 agrees at 10 bases. The length of the CDR3 is 15 residues. The V and J ends lost 3 bases and 2 bases, in that order; junction bases with no gene match: 1. Germline V CDR1 and CDR2: SEHNR, FQNEAQ (reference sequence). CDR3 amino acids: CASSFTSGTYNEQFF. For the CDR3, the DNA is TGTGCCAGCAGCTTTACTAGCGGGACCTACAATGAGCAGTTCTTC.

The sample holds a few counts of this clonotype. The chain is built from TRBV5-8 and TRBJ2-3, with a tentative D call TRBD2 (5 bases). Trimming left V 4 bases short and J 2 bases short, with 17 bases between. Looked up from germline, CDR1 is SGHTS and CDR2 is YDEGEE. This CDR3 is built from 16 residues. The CDR3 here is CASSLGLTISTDTQYF. The DNA of the CDR3 is TGTGCCAGCAGCCTCGGACTCACAATTTCCACAGATACGCAGTATTTT. Full variable domain (rest looked up from reference TRBV5-8 and TRBJ2-3): EAGVTQSPTHLIKTRGQQATLRCSPISGHTSVYWYQQALGLGLQFLLWYDEGEERNRGNFPPRFSGRQFPNYSSELNVNALELEDSALYLCASSLGLTISTDTQYFGPGTRLTVL.

This clonotype has just a few counts. The chain links TRBV13 to TRBJ2-3; no clear D gene. There are 14 residues in the CDR3. V lost 0 bases and J lost 4, with 8 bases in between. The germline V gene has CDR1 PRHDT and CDR2 FYEKMQ (reference sequence). The chain's CDR3 is CASSLGSGPDTQYF. The CDR3 nucleotides read TGTGCCAGCAGCTTAGGCTCTGGACCAGATACGCAGTATTTT. Full variable domain (missing parts from reference TRBV13 and TRBJ2-3): AAGVIQSPRHLIKEKRETATLKCYPIPRHDTVYWYQQGPGQDPQFLISFYEKMQSDKGSIPDRFSAQQFSDYHSELNMSSLELGDSALYFCASSLGSGPDTQYFGPGTRLTVL.